This TCR beta chain was sequenced for a study of T-cell reconstitution after alpha-beta-depleted transplantation in children. Worth noting for this clonotype: Its antigen is still unknown.

Construction of the TCRbeta library involved unique molecular identifiers. Each CDR3 protein gets one entry after TCRdb re-called the PCR reads with MiXCR. Among around 600,000 distinct CDR3 sequences listed, roughly 24% were seen once. Study conclusions and caveats: Several hundred expanded graft clones reportedly were the source of alpha-beta T cells about two months after transplant. After transplant, high TCRbeta diversity at day 60 in some patients arose from surviving recipient T cells and thymic progenitors.

The sequencing here drew on PBMCs, mostly from graft donor cells, taken 360 days after TCRalphabeta/CD19-depleted stem cell transplant. This clonotype originated in a boy in the first two years of life who had a stem cell transplant for acute myeloid leukemia, so the T cells may come from the graft donor.

CDR3 bases: TGTGCCAGCAGCTGGCGGGACAGTTACACCGGGGAGCTGTTTTTT. It translates to CASSWRDSYTGELFF. The chain joins TRBV9 to TRBJ2-2, with D maybe TRBD1 (7 bases). Germline CDR1 and CDR2: SGDLS and YYNGEE. Trimming took off 4 bases at V and 3 bases at J, with 13 bases between the two ends. The CDR3 loop spans 15 amino acids. The full variable domain, completed using reference TRBV9 and TRBJ2-2, is DSGVTQTPKHLITATGQRVTLRCSPRSGDLSVYWYQQSLDQGLQFLIQYYNGEERAKGNILERFSAQQFPDLHSELNLSSLELGDSALYFCASSWRDSYTGELFFGEGSRLTVL.